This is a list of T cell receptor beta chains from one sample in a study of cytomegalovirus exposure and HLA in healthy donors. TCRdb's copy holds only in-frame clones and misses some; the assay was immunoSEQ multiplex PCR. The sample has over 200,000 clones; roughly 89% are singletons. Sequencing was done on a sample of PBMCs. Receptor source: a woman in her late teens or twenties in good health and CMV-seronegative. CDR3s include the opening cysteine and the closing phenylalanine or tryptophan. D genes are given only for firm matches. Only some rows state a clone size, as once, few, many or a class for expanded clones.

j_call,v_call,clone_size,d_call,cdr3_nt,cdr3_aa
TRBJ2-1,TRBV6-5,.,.,TGTGCCAGCAGGGGGGCTAGCGGATACAATGAGCAGTTCTTC,CASRGASGYNEQFF
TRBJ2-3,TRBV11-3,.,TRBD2,TGTGCCAGCAGCGGCAGGTCGGGACTAGCGGGGGTTGACGAAGATACGCAGTATTTT,CASSGRSGLAGVDEDTQYF
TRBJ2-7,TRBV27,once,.,TGTGCCAGCAGTTCGGGGTGGGCCTACGAGCAGTACTTC,CASSSGWAYEQYF
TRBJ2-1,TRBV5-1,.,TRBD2,TGCGCCAGCAGCCATGGACTAGCTTCTTATGAGCAGTTCTTC,CASSHGLASYEQFF
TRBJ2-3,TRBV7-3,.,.,TGTGCCAGCACCGAACCCATAGCGGATTTCACAGATACGCAGTATTTT,CASTEPIADFTDTQYF
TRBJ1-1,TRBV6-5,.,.,TGTGCCAGCAGTTCTCCGTGGAGAGGCACTGAAGCTTTCTTT,CASSSPWRGTEAFF
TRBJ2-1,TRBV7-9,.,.,TGTGCCAGCAGTAAACAATCCGACAATGAGCAGTTCTTC,CASSKQSDNEQFF
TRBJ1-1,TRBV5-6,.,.,TGTGCCAGCAGCTTGATCAGAACTGAAGCTTTCTTT,CASSLIRTEAFF
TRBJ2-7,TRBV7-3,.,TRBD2,TGTGCCAGCAGCTATGCGGGAGGTGTCTACGAGCAGTACTTC,CASSYAGGVYEQYF
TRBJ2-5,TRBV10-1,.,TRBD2,TGCGCCAGCAGTGCCCACTCTCCGGGGACTAGAGGGGAGACCCAGTACTTC,CASSAHSPGTRGETQYF
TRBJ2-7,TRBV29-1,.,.,TGCAGCGCACTCATGCAGGGCCTCAGACCCTACGAGCAGTACTTC,CSALMQGLRPYEQYF
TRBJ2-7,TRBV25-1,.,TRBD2,TGTGCCAGCAGTGTCCCGGGACTAGCGGGAGGCCCTTACGAGCAGTACTTC,CASSVPGLAGGPYEQYF
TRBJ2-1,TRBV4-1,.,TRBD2,TGCGCCAGCACGCTCGGGACTAGCGGGATCAATGAGCAGTTCTTC,CASTLGTSGINEQFF
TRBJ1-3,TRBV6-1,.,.,TGTGCCAGCAGTGAATTCCGGCCGCGGGGGCGCAGAAACACCATATATTTT,CASSEFRPRGRRNTIYF
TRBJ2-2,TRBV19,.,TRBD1,TGTGCCAGTACACCCCCCCCCGGGACAGGGGTGGCCGGGGAGCTGTTTTTT,CASTPPPGTGVAGELFF